This is a list of T cell receptor beta chains from one sample in a study of early stage breast cancer tumors. The data were produced by immunoSEQ multiplex PCR, yet TCRdb's version contains in-frame clones alone and is incomplete. The data show tens of thousands of clones, with around two thirds seen just once and about 6.8% held by the top ten. Sequenced input: blood. These TCRs come from a person aged 50 to 59 with breast cancer. Each CDR3 is given with its conserved first and last residue. The D gene is left open where the match is weak. Not all rows give a size; the values are once, few, many and, for expanded clones, a class.

V	size	J	D	length	CDR3	DNA
TRBV5-1	-	TRBJ2-7	-	14	CASSRTREFDEQYF	TGCGCCAGCAGCCGAACTAGGGAGTTCGACGAGCAGTACTTC
TRBV5-6	-	TRBJ1-1	-	17	CASSLRGTGGANTEAFF	TGTGCCAGCAGCTTGCGGGGGACGGGGGGCGCGAACACTGAAGCTTTCTTT
TRBV7-6	-	TRBJ1-4	-	18	CASSRAPSGGETNEKLFF	TGTGCCAGCAGCCGAGCCCCTAGTGGGGGCGAAACTAATGAAAAACTGTTTTTT
TRBV9	few	TRBJ1-2	-	13	CASSADRQAGYTF	TGTGCCAGCAGCGCCGACCGACAGGCCGGCTACACCTTC
TRBV2	few	TRBJ2-7	TRBD1	13	CASSVDRDYEQYF	TGTGCCAGCAGCGTTGACAGGGACTACGAGCAGTACTTC
TRBV6-5	-	TRBJ2-2	-	14	CASARTGGAGELFF	TGTGCCAGCGCTAGGACTGGTGGGGCCGGGGAGCTGTTTTTT
TRBV7-8	-	TRBJ2-2	TRBD1	17	CASSLAPGQANTGELFF	TGTGCCAGCAGCTTAGCTCCAGGACAGGCGAACACCGGGGAGCTGTTTTTT
TRBV30	-	TRBJ1-2	-	12	CAWSVQVYGYTF	TGTGCCTGGAGTGTACAAGTCTATGGCTACACCTTC
TRBV6-5	-	TRBJ1-1	TRBD1	15	CASSYSGRGDTEAFF	TGTGCCAGCAGTTACTCCGGCAGGGGGGACACTGAAGCTTTCTTT
TRBV6-4	few	TRBJ1-1	TRBD1	16	CASSPGTGLKDTEAFF	TGTGCCAGCAGTCCCGGGACAGGGTTGAAGGACACTGAAGCTTTCTTT